The rows below give T cell receptor beta chains drawn from one sample of a study of blood T cell repertoires in COVID-19. Some clones are missing from TCRdb's copy, which holds only in-frame ones; the method was immunoSEQ multiplex PCR. This table holds 67,000 or so clones, about 79% found once. Sequenced sample: peripheral blood. These receptors were collected from an older man with acute or convalescent COVID-19. Each CDR3 is given with its conserved first and last residue. D genes are given only for firm matches. For some rows the clone size is stated as once, few or many, or as a class when expanded; others skip it.

>TRBJ1-6|TRBV6-5|.|.
.
CASSTSSSYNSPLHF
>TRBJ2-1|TRBV27|.|TRBD1
TGTGCCAGCAGTCCAGGGACAGGTAATGAGCAGTTCTTC
CASSPGTGNEQFF
>TRBJ1-2|TRBV5-6|.|.
TGTGCCAGCGAGCGCAGGGAAGGACCGGGCTACACCTTC
CASERREGPGYTF
>TRBJ2-1|TRBV11-3|.|TRBD2
TGTGCCAGCAGCTCGAGAGGGCTAGCGGGGTACAATGAGCAGTTCTTC
CASSSRGLAGYNEQFF
>TRBJ1-1|TRBV10-3|.|.
TGTGCCATCAGTGAAGCCAGGGAGGGTGAAGCTTTCTTT
CAISEAREGEAFF
>TRBJ1-1|TRBV2|few|.
TGTGCCAGCAGTATAGACATAGACACTGAAGCTTTCTTT
CASSIDIDTEAFF
>TRBJ1-4|TRBV20-1|.|.
TGCAGTGCTAGTCGGGGAAATGAAAAACTGTTTTTT
CSASRGNEKLFF
>TRBJ1-5|TRBV27|few|.
TGTGCCAGCAGTTTTGAGGTGGGCAATCAGCCCCAGCATTTT
CASSFEVGNQPQHF
>TRBJ1-2|TRBV28|.|.
TGTGCCAGCAGTTCAGCCTCCGGGTATGGCTACACCTTC
CASSSASGYGYTF
>TRBJ1-2|TRBV19|.|.
TGTGCCAGTAAACAGGGCCTCCTCTATGGCTACACCTTC
CASKQGLLYGYTF
>TRBJ1-1|TRBV2|.|.
TGTGCCAGCAGTCCCCGAGGAAACACTGAAGCTTTCTTT
CASSPRGNTEAFF